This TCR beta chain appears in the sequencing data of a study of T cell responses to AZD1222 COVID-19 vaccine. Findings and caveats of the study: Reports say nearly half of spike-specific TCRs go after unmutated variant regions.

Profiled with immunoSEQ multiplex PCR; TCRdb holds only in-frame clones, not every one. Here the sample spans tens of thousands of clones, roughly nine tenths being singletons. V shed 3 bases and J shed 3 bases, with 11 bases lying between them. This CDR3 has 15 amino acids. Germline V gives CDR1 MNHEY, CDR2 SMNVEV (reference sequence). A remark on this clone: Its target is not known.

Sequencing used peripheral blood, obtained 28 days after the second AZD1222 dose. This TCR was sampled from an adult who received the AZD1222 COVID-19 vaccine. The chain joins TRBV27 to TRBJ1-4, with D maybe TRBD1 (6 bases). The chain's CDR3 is CASSFGGASNEKLFF. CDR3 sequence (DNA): TGTGCCAGCAGTTTTGGGGGCGCTTCTAATGAAAAACTGTTTTTT.